What follows are 20 T cell receptor beta chains derived from one specimen sequenced in a study of cytomegalovirus exposure and HLA in healthy donors. Researchers ran the PCR with 60 Vbeta and 13 Jbeta primers. The data were produced by immunoSEQ multiplex PCR, yet TCRdb's version contains in-frame clones alone and is incomplete. This sample's clone table lists just over 150,000 clones. The sequencing sample was made of PBMCs. The receptors were sampled from a man aged 30 to 39 in good health and CMV-seronegative.

The chain couples TRBV5-5 to TRBJ1-1, with D possibly being TRBD1 (6 bases). This CDR3 contains 13 residues. Trimming stripped 5 bases from V and 1 base from J, with 9 bases between. Germline V CDR1 and CDR2: SGHKS, YYEKEE (reference sequence). The CDR3 here is CASRRGQNTEAFF. The CDR3 nucleotides are TGTGCCAGCAGGAGGGGACAGAACACTGAAGCTTTCTTT.

In DNA, the CDR3 is TGTGCCAGCAGCGATGGGACAGCAACTAATGAAAAACTGTTTTTT. It codes for CASSDGTATNEKLFF. V gene TRBV9 combines with J gene TRBJ1-4, with 7 bases identical to TRBD1. CDR3 length: 15 amino acids. Germline CDR1 reads SGDLS; CDR2 reads YYNGEE. The ends lost 3 bases at V and 0 bases at J; junction bases unmatched: 2.

This chain connects TRBV7-6 to TRBJ2-2; TRBD2 might be the D (6 bases). Per germline, CDR1 SGHVS and CDR2 FNYEAQ. Trimming shortened V by 5 bases and J by 9 bases, and 10 bases separated the two germline ends. This CDR3 contains 12 residues. Here the CDR3 DNA reads TGTGCCAGCAGCCTAAGCGGGCGGGAGCTGTTTTTT. Encoded protein: CASSLSGRELFF.

The genes are TRBV7-8 and TRBJ2-7; the D gene is possibly TRBD2 (5 bases). The V end lost 5 bases, the J end lost 0 bases, and 11 bases lay between the germline ends. In germline, CDR1 is SGHVS, CDR2 FQNEAQ. The CDR3 has 14 residues. Here the CDR3 DNA reads TGTGCCAGCAGCACCGAACTAGTCTCCTACGAGCAGTACTTC. Translation: CASSTELVSYEQYF.

The rearrangement joins TRBV5-1 to TRBJ1-3, with D tentatively TRBD1 (5 bases). The germline V and J ends were trimmed by 2 bases and 0 bases, with 15 bases remaining between them. The germline CDR1 and CDR2 sequences are SGHRS and YFSETQ. There are 17 residues in the CDR3. CDR3 region: CASSLFDSLRSGNTIYF. The CDR3 region has the DNA TGCGCCAGCAGCTTATTCGACAGCCTCCGCTCTGGAAACACCATATATTTT.

The chain joins TRBV18 to TRBJ2-7, with 7 bases matching TRBD1. J gave up 2 bases and V 4 bases, and 5 bases lay outside the gene matches. Germline loops: CDR1 KGHSH, CDR2 LQKENI. The CDR3 consists of 14 residues. CDR3 sequence reads: CASSLRQGAYEQYF. CDR3 DNA sequence: TGTGCCAGCTCACTTAGGCAGGGGGCCTACGAGCAGTACTTC.

V usage is TRBV5-1 and J usage is TRBJ2-5; possible D gene TRBD1, 6 bases. The end of the DNA fits TRBJ2-7 better, so the J call may be wrong. This CDR3 has 13 amino acids. The germline V gene encodes CDR1 SGHRS and CDR2 YFSETQ. DNA of the CDR3: TGCGCCAGCACCTATCAGGGGTTCAACGAGCAGTACTTC. Amino acids: CASTYQGFNEQYF.

This sequence joins TRBV29-1 and TRBJ1-2; D possibly corresponds to TRBD1 (5 bases). V was shortened by 6 bases and J by 4 bases, with 12 bases between the two germline ends. Germline V gives CDR1 SQVTM, CDR2 ANQGSEA. There are 12 residues in the CDR3. The CDR3, as DNA: TGCAGCGTCCAGACAGTGGGCTATGGCTACACCTTC. This translates into CSVQTVGYGYTF.

Of note for this clone: At one end, the junction sequence differs from germline, possibly due to a read error. V gene TRBV6-5 combines with J gene TRBJ1-2, with D unclear. The CDR3 covers 15 residues. The V gene's germline CDR1 is MNHEY and CDR2 SVGAGI. CDR3 loop: CASSPWKNLNYSYTF. For the CDR3, the DNA is TGTGCCAGCAGCCCATGGAAAAACCTTAACTATAGCTACACCTTC.

V gene TRBV5-1 combines with J gene TRBJ2-7, with a weak D call TRBD1 (6 bases). The CDR3 is made up of 14 amino acids. The V gene lost 1 base and the J gene lost 1 base, with 9 bases spanning the gap. The germline CDR1 and CDR2 sequences are SGHRS and YFSETQ. Written as DNA, the CDR3 is TGCGCCAGCAGCTTGTCCGGACAGTCCTACGAGCAGTACTTC. Translated: CASSLSGQSYEQYF.

The CDR3 DNA is TGTGCCATCAGTGACGGGGACAGGGGGCGTGCAGATACGCAGTATTTT. The encoded protein is CAISDGDRGRADTQYF. The genes are TRBV10-3 and TRBJ2-3; 12 bases are a match to TRBD1. V dropped 3 bases and J dropped 4; count of bases not matched to a gene: 5. Looked up from germline, CDR1 is ENHRY and CDR2 is SYGVKD. The CDR3 is 16 amino acids.

The rearrangement joins TRBV11-3 to TRBJ2-3; 7 bases agree with TRBD2. V dropped 5 bases and J dropped 2; count of bases not matched to a gene: 4. The CDR3 is made up of 14 amino acids. The germline CDR1 and CDR2 sequences are SGHNT and YENEEA. In nucleotides, the CDR3 is TGTGCCAGCAGCCCCCGGGGGGTCACAGATACGCAGTATTTT. Translated, it gives CASSPRGVTDTQYF.

Written as DNA, the CDR3 is TGTGCCAGCAGTACTCCAGGGGGCTTCTATGGCTACACCTTC. The encoded protein is CASSTPGGFYGYTF. The V gene is TRBV28, the J gene TRBJ1-2, with 8 bases matching TRBD1. Germline CDR1 MDHEN, CDR2 SYDVKM. V lost 5 bases, J lost 4 bases, and 6 bases stayed unmatched. This CDR3 is built from 14 residues.

The chain links TRBV6-1 to TRBJ2-7, with D possibly TRBD2 on 6 matching bases. Germline V gives CDR1 MNHNS, CDR2 SASEGT. The CDR3 spans 12 residues. The ends were cut back, 4 bases at V and 4 bases at J, with 8 bases in the middle. The CDR3 sequence is CASSAGTYEQYF. CDR3 coding DNA: TGTGCCAGCAGTGCTGGGACTTACGAGCAGTACTTC.

J is TRBJ2-2 and V is TRBV30, with 8 bases aligning to TRBD1. Germline V lookup: CDR1 GTSNPN, CDR2 SVGIG (reference sequence). There are 15 residues in the CDR3. V dropped 5 bases and J dropped 7; count of bases not matched to a gene: 12. CDR3 DNA: TGTGCCTGGCACCCTGATACAGGGGGAAACGGGGAGCTGTTTTTT. Translating it yields CAWHPDTGGNGELFF.

V and J are TRBV5-5 and TRBJ2-1; D might be TRBD2 (5 bases). Trimming removed 0 bases at V and 7 bases at J, with 14 bases between. Looked up from germline, CDR1 is SGHKS and CDR2 is YYEKEE (reference sequence). The CDR3 totals 15 residues. CDR3 sequence reads: CASSLVRSSWNEQFF. The DNA for the CDR3 is TGTGCCAGCAGCTTGGTTAGGTCTAGCTGGAATGAGCAGTTCTTC.

The chain uses TRBV6-1 and TRBJ2-1; TRBD1 aligns across 7 bases. V trimming: 4 bases; J trimming: 9 bases; junction bases outside the gene matches: 3. Germline CDR1 MNHNS, CDR2 SASEGT. This CDR3 has 12 residues. The CDR3 nucleotides are TGTGCCAGCAGTGGAGGGGGCGGTGAGCAGTTCTTC. This translates into CASSGGGGEQFF.

The chain combines TRBV28 with TRBJ2-1; TRBD2 aligns across 9 bases. The junction had 12 bases not matched to a gene; V was cut back by 10 bases and J by 5 bases. Germline loops: CDR1 MDHEN, CDR2 SYDVKM. The CDR3 length is 15 residues. CDR3 sequence: CATWGSGSLHNEQFF. The DNA for the CDR3 is TGTGCCACGTGGGGTAGCGGGAGTCTCCACAATGAGCAGTTCTTC.

V is TRBV6-1 and J is TRBJ2-7; TRBD1 might be the D (5 bases). The CDR3 is made up of 13 amino acids. The V end was cut by 11 bases, the J end by 0 bases, with 14 bases between. Germline-derived CDR1 and CDR2 are MNHNS and SASEGT. The CDR3 protein is CALNPDSSYEQYF. Written as DNA, the CDR3 is TGTGCCCTCAATCCTGACAGCTCCTACGAGCAGTACTTC.

The chain combines TRBV10-1 with TRBJ2-2, with TRBD2 identical over 11 bases. CDR1 is WNHNN, CDR2 SYGVQD, per germline (reference sequence). With 3 bases clipped from V and 4 bases from J, the junction kept 7 bases outside the gene matches. This CDR3 comprises 17 residues. CDR3 in amino acids: CASSDSSGRTTTGELFF. Written as DNA, the CDR3 is TGCGCCAGCAGTGATTCTAGCGGGAGGACGACCACCGGGGAGCTGTTTTTT.